This TCR beta chain was sequenced for a study of response to subunit inactivated influenza vaccine. The study's findings and limits: Authors suggested few new T cells are recruited by each seasonal influenza vaccination.

There are a few counts of this clonotype. Its antigen remains unidentified. TCRdb re-called the RT-PCR reads with MiXCR, one entry per CDR3 protein. The sample lists roughly 780,000 distinct CDR3 sequences; approximately 17% were seen once. The sample here was PBMCs from blood, taken more than 4 days after vaccination. The sequence was collected from a man between 45 and 60 years old who received an inactivated influenza vaccine.

The CDR3 DNA sequence: TGTGCCACGATGCGGGTCAGCGGGGACGGCAATGAGCAGTTCTTC. Amino acids: CATMRVSGDGNEQFF. The chain carries TRBV10-3 and TRBJ2-1; 7 bases line up with TRBD2. The CDR3 is 15 amino acids. J was trimmed by 6 bases and V by 10 bases; bases with no gene match: 15. Per the germline V gene, CDR1 is ENHRY and CDR2 is SYGVKD.